Listed here is a single T cell receptor beta chain. Clinical symptoms, serum thyroxine, TRAb, thyroid ultrasound and orbital computed tomography informed diagnoses. RNA transcripts served as the template for amplifying TCR beta CDR3 regions. The HTBI set primed first-round TCR CDR3 RT-PCR. In TCRdb, the multiplex PCR reads were re-called with MiXCR into one record per CDR3 protein. Of hundreds of thousands of distinct CDR3 sequences detected, nearly 20% appear once; the ten largest clones hold 47%. The sample comes from a study of T cells in Graves' hyperthyroidism and ophthalmopathy. This CDR3 comprises 13 residues. Germline values: CDR1 LNHDA, CDR2 SQIVND (reference sequence). With 3 bases removed from V and 8 bases from J, the gap between germline ends came to 10 bases.

The chain recombines TRBV19 with TRBJ1-4; TRBD1 might be the D (5 bases). The TCR was taken from a man in his forties with Graves' ophthalmopathy. Sequences were obtained from blood. The CDR3 nucleotides read TGTGCCAGTAGTATGCGGACACCAGAAAAACTGTTTTTT. Translated, it gives CASSMRTPEKLFF.